The present TCR beta chain was sequenced within a study of cytomegalovirus exposure and HLA in healthy donors. Study findings and constraints: Reportedly, TCR beta sequences accurately predicted HLA-A and HLA-B alleles in most subjects. Later analysis associated a missense DCLRE1C variant with TCR beta V- and J-gene trimming. Further analysis, carried out later, found HLA-associated TCR beta chains more clonally expanded than equally common other chains.

With 3 bases removed from V and 7 bases from J, the gap between germline ends came to 9 bases. From germline, CDR1 is DFQATT and CDR2 SNEGSKA (reference sequence). There are 11 residues in the CDR3. On this clone: No antigen is known for it.

The PCR contained 60 Vbeta and 13 Jbeta primers. Data came from immunoSEQ multiplex PCR; TCRdb stores just in-frame clones and leaves some out. The sample has approximately 140,000 clones, 82% seen once. V usage is TRBV20-1 and J usage is TRBJ1-1; D uncertain. Sequencing was performed on PBMCs. The clonotype comes from a boy between 5 and 17 years old in good health and CMV-seronegative. The CDR3 region has the DNA TGCAGTGCTAGCCCACACCTTGAAGCTTTCTTT. It encodes CSASPHLEAFF.